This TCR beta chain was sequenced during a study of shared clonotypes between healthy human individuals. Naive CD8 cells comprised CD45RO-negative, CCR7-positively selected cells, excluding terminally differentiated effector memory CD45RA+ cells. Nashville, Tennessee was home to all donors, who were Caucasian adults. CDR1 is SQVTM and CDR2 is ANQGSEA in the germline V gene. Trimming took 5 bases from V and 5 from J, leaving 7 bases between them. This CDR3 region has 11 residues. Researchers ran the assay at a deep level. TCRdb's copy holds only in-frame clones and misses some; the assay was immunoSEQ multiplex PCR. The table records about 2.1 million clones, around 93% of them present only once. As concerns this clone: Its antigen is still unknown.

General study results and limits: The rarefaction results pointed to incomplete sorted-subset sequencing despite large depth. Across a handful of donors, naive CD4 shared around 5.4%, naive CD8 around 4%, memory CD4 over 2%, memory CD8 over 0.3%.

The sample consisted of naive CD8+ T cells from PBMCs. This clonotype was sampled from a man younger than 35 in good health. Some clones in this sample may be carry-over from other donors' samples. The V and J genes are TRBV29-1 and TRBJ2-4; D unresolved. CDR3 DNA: TGCAGCGTTCCAGGTGAAAACATTCAGTACTTC. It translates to CSVPGENIQYF.